The sequence of this TCR beta chain was determined in a study of T cells after somatic rescue of genetic block. Germline V CDR1 and CDR2: LNHDA, SQIVND (reference sequence). Trimming took off 8 bases at V and 3 bases at J, with 16 bases between the two ends. CDR3 length: 14 residues. The sample holds one count of this clone. The repertoire was sequenced with immunoSEQ multiplex PCR; TCRdb's copy has only in-frame clones and lacks some. Of about 88,000 clones in the sample, about 90% were seen once. The sequenced material came from peripheral blood mononuclear cells (PBMCs). The sequence came from a woman aged 18-35 years. The chain is built from TRBV19 and TRBJ1-2, with D uncertain. CDR3 in DNA: TGTGCCAGTGGGAAGGTCCCGGAGGACTATGGCTACACCTTC. It encodes CASGKVPEDYGYTF.